The 29 T cell receptor beta chains below come from one sample, sequenced in a study of blood T cell repertoires in COVID-19. TCRdb keeps only in-frame clones here, not all; method: immunoSEQ multiplex PCR. The sample comprises about 280,000 clones, about four fifths of which are singletons, and approximately 5% rests with the top ten. Sequencing input: PBMCs or T cells enriched from blood (not recorded which). Receptors originate from a man between 35 and 55 years old who had been exposed to COVID-19.

The V and J genes are TRBV19 and TRBJ2-6; D is unresolved. Between the trimmed V and J ends, which lost 3 bases and 0 bases, there was a span of 9 bases. The V gene's germline CDR1 is LNHDA and CDR2 SQIVND (reference sequence). The CDR3 length is 16 residues. This CDR3 is CASSINLASGANVLTF. DNA of the CDR3: TGTGCCAGTAGTATTAATCTGGCCTCTGGGGCCAACGTCCTGACTTTC.

The CDR3 spells CASGLGQYEQYF. The CDR3 DNA is TGTGCCAGTGGACTAGGCCAATACGAGCAGTACTTC. V is TRBV2 and J is TRBJ2-7, with TRBD2 matching 7 bases. This CDR3 has 12 amino acids. The V gene's germline CDR1 is SNHLY and CDR2 FYNNEI. Losses at the gene ends were 9 bases for V and 4 bases for J; bases not matched to a gene: 6.

The V call is TRBV29-1, the J call TRBJ2-1; D call uncertain. With 7 bases removed from V and 5 bases from J, the gap between germline ends came to 18 bases. The CDR3 has 14 residues. CDR1 and CDR2 from the germline V gene are SQVTM and ANQGSEA. The CDR3 spells CSALPRLVNNEQFF. For the CDR3, the DNA is TGCAGCGCTCTCCCGAGACTTGTTAACAATGAGCAGTTCTTC.

This clone occurred a few times. The chain employs TRBV7-9 and TRBJ1-2; 8 nucleotides match TRBD1. This CDR3 has 13 amino acids. The germline CDR1 and CDR2 sequences are SEHNR and FQNEAQ (reference sequence). The V gene end was trimmed by 2 bases and the J gene end by 8 bases; junction bases not matched to a gene: 4. CDR3: CASSLSGGAGYTF. The CDR3 DNA reads as TGTGCCAGCAGCTTATCAGGGGGCGCAGGCTACACCTTC. Complete variable domain (other parts from reference TRBV7-9 and TRBJ1-2): DTGVSQNPRHKITKRGQNVTFRCDPISEHNRLYWYRQTLGQGPEFLTYFQNEAQLEKSRLLSDRFSAERPKGSFSTLEIQRTEQGDSAMYLCASSLSGGAGYTFGSGTRLTVV.

Worth noting for this clone: At the DNA level, this CDR3 is encoded by other sequences in the same sample as well. This chain connects TRBV19 to TRBJ1-1; possible D gene TRBD1, 6 bases. The CDR3 sequence is 14 residues long. V was pared by 2 bases and J by 2 bases, with 9 bases between. From germline, CDR1 is LNHDA and CDR2 SQIVND (reference sequence). The CDR3 DNA follows: TGTGCCAGTAGTATAACAGGGCCCAACACTGAAGCTTTCTTT. Its translation: CASSITGPNTEAFF.

The genes are TRBV2 and TRBJ1-4, with a tentative D call TRBD1 (6 bases). Germline values: CDR1 SNHLY, CDR2 FYNNEI. The CDR3 has 16 amino acids. Trimming removed 7 bases at V and 3 bases at J, with 18 bases between. The CDR3 loop is CASTGGASGANEKLFF. DNA of the CDR3: TGTGCCAGCACGGGGGGGGCTAGTGGCGCTAATGAAAAACTGTTTTTT.

This clone was seen just once. This rearrangement joins TRBV9 to TRBJ1-3, with TRBD1 as a possible D gene (5 bases). Trimming left V 4 bases short and J 0 bases short, with 11 bases between. This CDR3 comprises 15 residues. Germline V CDR1 and CDR2: SGDLS, YYNGEE. The CDR3 DNA follows: TGTGCCAGCAGCCGACAGTCCCACTCTGGAAACACCATATATTTT. Translation: CASSRQSHSGNTIYF.

This chain links TRBV6-6 with TRBJ1-4; 9 nucleotides agree with TRBD1. V trimming: 5 bases; J trimming: 16 bases; junction bases outside the gene matches: 5. CDR1 is MNHNY, CDR2 SVGAGI, per germline (reference sequence). The CDR3 spans 11 residues. CDR3 sequence: CASSAGQGRFF. CDR3 DNA: TGTGCCAGCAGTGCGGGACAGGGAAGGTTTTTT.

The V gene is TRBV5-8, the J gene TRBJ2-1, with unresolved D. Trimming removed 6 bases from V and 8 bases from J, with 9 bases in between. Germline-derived CDR1 and CDR2 are SGHTS and YDEGEE. This CDR3 has 11 residues. The CDR3 region is CASKFSDEQFF. CDR3 nucleotides: TGTGCCAGCAAGTTCAGCGATGAGCAGTTCTTC.

This clone was observed a few times. The gene calls are TRBV6-6 and TRBJ1-2, with TRBD1 as a possible D gene (5 bases). The germline V and J ends were trimmed by 4 bases and 7 bases, with 22 bases remaining between them. The CDR3 extends over 16 amino acids. Germline values: CDR1 MNHNY, CDR2 SVGAGI (reference sequence). The CDR3 spells CASSSGAVGAYLGYTF. For the CDR3, the DNA is TGTGCCAGCAGTTCGGGTGCAGTAGGGGCCTATCTTGGCTACACCTTC.

The chain has TRBV5-1 and TRBJ2-1; the match to TRBD2 covers 13 bases. CDR1 is SGHRS and CDR2 is YFSETQ in the germline V gene. The CDR3 runs 15 residues. Trimming took 3 bases from V and 8 from J; bases not matched to a gene: 5. CDR3 amino acids: CASSSGLAGEYEQFF. For the CDR3, the DNA is TGCGCCAGCAGCTCCGGACTAGCGGGAGAGTATGAGCAGTTCTTC.

This clone appeared a few times. This chain joins TRBV4-2 and TRBJ2-2; D gene ambiguous. This CDR3 is built from 15 residues. V lost 0 bases to trimming and J lost 2 bases, with 7 bases between them. The V gene's germline CDR1 is LGHNA and CDR2 YNFKEQ. CDR3 coding DNA: TGTGCCAGCAGCCAAGATGGCGGTAACACCGGGGAGCTGTTTTTT. It encodes CASSQDGGNTGELFF.

This sequence joins TRBV5-8 and TRBJ2-1; 8 nucleotides agree with TRBD2. Germline-derived CDR1 and CDR2 are SGHTS and YDEGEE. The CDR3 runs to 16 residues. Trimming cost V 4 bases and J 6 bases; bases outside gene matches: 12. Here the CDR3 reads CASSAQTGLGSNEQFF. In DNA form, the CDR3 reads TGTGCCAGCAGCGCACAAACGGGACTAGGTAGCAATGAGCAGTTCTTC.

The chain couples TRBV7-9 to TRBJ1-4, with D possibly matching TRBD1 (5 bases). Germline lookup yields CDR1 SEHNR and CDR2 FQNEAQ (reference sequence). Trimming pared 5 bases from V and 4 bases from J, leaving 14 bases between. This CDR3 has 15 residues. The CDR3 spells CASSLTDNRNEKLFF. The CDR3 coding sequence is TGTGCCAGCAGCCTCACGGACAATCGTAATGAAAAACTGTTTTTT.

This clone was observed at least ten times. J is TRBJ2-4 and V is TRBV4-2; the match to TRBD2 covers 7 bases. The ends lost 0 bases at V and 9 bases at J; junction bases unmatched: 2. Germline V gives CDR1 LGHNA, CDR2 YNFKEQ. The CDR3 covers 13 residues. DNA of the CDR3: TGTGCCAGCAGCCAAGATCCGGGGGGCATTCAGTACTTC. Protein product: CASSQDPGGIQYF.

This sequence joins TRBV11-3 and TRBJ2-5; 7 nucleotides align to TRBD1. V dropped 1 base and J dropped 4; count of bases not matched to a gene: 6. Germline CDR1 is SGHNT and CDR2 is YENEEA. The CDR3 consists of 15 residues. The CDR3 region has the DNA TGTGCCAGCAGCTTAGTAGGCCCAGGGGGAGAGACCCAGTACTTC. Translated, it gives CASSLVGPGGETQYF.

The gene calls are TRBV5-1 and TRBJ2-1; no definite D call. V was cut by 7 bases and J by 3 bases, with 8 bases left in between. The CDR3 spans 12 residues. In germline, CDR1 is SGHRS, CDR2 YFSETQ. In nucleotides, the CDR3 is TGCGCCAGCGACGACAACTACAATGAGCAGTTCTTC. It encodes CASDDNYNEQFF.

The CDR3 region has the DNA TGCAGTGCTAGTTTATCTGGGACAGGGAGGGATCATGAAGCTTTCTTT. Its translation: CSASLSGTGRDHEAFF. The V call is TRBV20-1, the J call TRBJ1-1, with 9 bases identical to TRBD1. CDR3 size: 16 residues. V gave up 3 bases and J gave up 7 bases; unmatched junction bases: 15. Per the germline V gene, CDR1 is DFQATT and CDR2 is SNEGSKA (reference sequence).

V and J are TRBV29-1 and TRBJ1-2, with a tentative D call TRBD1 (5 bases). The V gene lost 7 bases and the J gene lost 3 bases, with 12 bases spanning the gap. Germline V gene data show CDR1 as SQVTM and CDR2 as ANQGSEA. The CDR3 runs 12 residues. CDR3 DNA sequence: TGCAGCGCCCGCGGGGGGGACTATGGCTACACCTTC. Amino acid sequence: CSARGGDYGYTF.

Comment on this clone: Relative to the germline gene, one junction end is altered; a read error may explain this. The chain couples TRBV6-1 to TRBJ1-6, with 7 positions matching TRBD1. The germline gives CDR1 MNHNS, CDR2 SASEGT. The CDR3 contains 15 residues. The CDR3 DNA sequence: TGTGCCAGCCGTGATTGGGACAGTTATAATTCACCCCTCCACTTT. Translated: CASRDWDSYNSPLHF.

V gene TRBV6-5 combines with J gene TRBJ2-7; no definite D call. This CDR3 is built from 14 residues. Germline V gene sequence: CDR1 MNHEY, CDR2 SVGAGI. With 6 bases removed from V and 2 bases from J, the gap between germline ends came to 14 bases. The CDR3, as DNA: TGTGCCAGCAGGGCCACGCCACGCACCTACGAGCAGTACTTC. Its protein is CASRATPRTYEQYF.

The rearrangement joins TRBV5-1 to TRBJ2-1; a possible D gene is TRBD1 (5 bases). V was cut by 0 bases and J by 6 bases, with 13 bases left in between. Per the germline V gene, CDR1 is SGHRS and CDR2 is YFSETQ. The CDR3 has 15 residues. The CDR3 region is CASSLEVGEGNEQFF. CDR3 coding DNA: TGCGCCAGCAGCTTGGAGGTAGGGGAAGGCAATGAGCAGTTCTTC.

This clone was found once. V usage is TRBV28 and J usage is TRBJ1-1; no firm D call. CDR1 MDHEN and CDR2 SYDVKM come from the germline V gene. The CDR3 contains 14 residues. The germline V and J ends were trimmed by 8 bases and 3 bases, with 16 bases remaining between them. The CDR3 reads CASWRLGMDTEAFF. For the CDR3, the DNA is TGTGCCAGCTGGCGTCTGGGCATGGACACTGAAGCTTTCTTT.

The chain couples TRBV4-1 to TRBJ1-5; D may be TRBD1 (5 bases). V lost 0 bases to trimming and J lost 1 base, with 10 bases between them. Per the germline V gene, CDR1 is MGHRA and CDR2 is YSYEKL. The CDR3 covers 16 residues. The CDR3 region has the DNA TGCGCCAGCAGCCAAGAGACAGTTATGAGCAATCAGCCCCAGCATTTT. Encoded protein: CASSQETVMSNQPQHF.

The chain recombines TRBV5-1 with TRBJ2-3, with 8 bases identical to TRBD1. Unmatched junction bases numbered 5, after V lost 0 bases and J lost 2 bases. Germline loops: CDR1 SGHRS, CDR2 YFSETQ. The CDR3 contains 16 residues. The DNA of the CDR3 is TGCGCCAGCAGCTTGGCCAGGACAGGGTACACAGATACGCAGTATTTT. Amino acids: CASSLARTGYTDTQYF.

The V call is TRBV14, the J call TRBJ1-2; D is uncertain. CDR3 length: 12 amino acids. Trimming cost V 3 bases and J 2 bases, with 4 bases left between them. The germline V gene encodes CDR1 SGHDN and CDR2 FVKESK. The CDR3 bases are TGTGCCAGCAGCCAGAGCAACTATGGCTACACCTTC. This sequence encodes CASSQSNYGYTF.

A word on this clone: One end of the junction varies from germline; a read error may be responsible. The genes are TRBV7-9 and TRBJ2-2; D is possibly TRBD1 (5 bases). The germline V gene has CDR1 SEHNR and CDR2 FQNEAQ (reference sequence). The CDR3 extends over 15 amino acids. The CDR3 DNA sequence: TGTGCCAGCACCTTAGAAGCTCTAGGGGCCGGGGAGCTGTTTTTT. It specifies CASTLEALGAGELFF.

The rearrangement uses TRBV30 and TRBJ2-1, with D possibly TRBD2 on 6 matching bases. The germline CDR1 and CDR2 sequences are GTSNPN and SVGIG (reference sequence). CDR3 length equals 15 residues. V lost 7 bases and J 0 bases, leaving 16 bases between the germline ends. The CDR3 here is CAFEGGSSSYNEQFF. For the CDR3, the DNA is TGTGCCTTCGAGGGAGGCTCCAGCTCCTACAATGAGCAGTTCTTC.

The V and J genes are TRBV11-1 and TRBJ2-7; a possible D gene is TRBD2 (6 bases). CDR3 size: 15 residues. V shed 3 bases and J shed 6 bases, with 18 bases lying between them. CDR1 SGHAT and CDR2 FQDESV come from the germline V gene (reference sequence). CDR3 sequence reads: CASSFGGVFRVEQYF. The CDR3 DNA follows: TGTGCCAGCAGCTTCGGCGGGGTATTTCGGGTCGAGCAGTACTTC. The variable domain in full, with the rest retrieved from reference TRBV11-1 and TRBJ2-7, is EAEVAQSPRYKITEKSQAVAFWCDPISGHATLYWYRQILGQGPELLVQFQDESVVDDSQLPKDRFSAERLKGVDSTLKIQPAELGDSAMYLCASSFGGVFRVEQYFGPGTRLTVT.